Detailed here is one T cell receptor beta chain. No antigen is known for it. The sample comes from a study of OX40 agonist ivuxolimab in advanced cancers. Study as a whole: Six ivuxolimab dose levels, 0.01 to 10 mg/kg, were given intravenously every 2 weeks. Participants could have had prior anti-PD-1, anti-PD-L1 or anti-CTLA-4 therapy, and around 40% had some. Partial response was recorded in three patients: one hepatocellular carcinoma and two cutaneous melanoma cases.

The CDR3 has 15 amino acids. CDR1 and CDR2 from the germline V gene are SEHNR and FQNEAQ (reference sequence). V gave up 4 bases and J gave up 1 base, with 13 bases separating them. Data came from immunoSEQ multiplex PCR; TCRdb stores just in-frame clones and leaves some out. The table includes some 86,000 clones, about 95% detected once. Study conclusions and caveats: Antigens targeted by the expanded peripheral T cells were not determined.

Sequencing was performed on CD4+ or CD8+ T cells sorted from blood, taken in a trial of the OX40 agonist ivuxolimab. This clonotype was obtained from an adult with an advanced solid tumor such as melanoma, head and neck, liver or kidney cancer. V usage is TRBV7-9 and J usage is TRBJ2-5, with D unresolved. For the CDR3, the DNA is TGTGCCAGCAGCTCAAGGCTCTCGAGCCAAGAGACCCAGTACTTC. This sequence encodes CASSSRLSSQETQYF.